The 18 T cell receptor beta chains below come from one sample, sequenced in a study of identical twins. MiXCR was run by TCRdb on the 5' RACE reads, yielding one entry per CDR3 protein. This table has approximately 590,000 distinct CDR3 sequences, around a tenth appearing once. A further study also used this sample, focusing on yellow fever vaccine responses in identical twins.

The source material was PBMCs. These receptors were obtained from a woman between 18 and 30 years old in good health.

This clonotype occurred many times. The chain recombines TRBV6-4 with TRBJ2-3, with 8 bases fitting TRBD2. This CDR3 contains 15 residues. The V gene's germline CDR1 is MRHNA and CDR2 SNTAGT. V lost 2 bases, J lost 1 base, and 2 bases stayed unmatched. The CDR3 sequence is CASSDEAGGTDTQYF. CDR3 bases: TGTGCCAGCAGTGACGAAGCGGGGGGCACAGATACGCAGTATTTT.

The chain carries TRBV6-1 and TRBJ2-3; 7 positions agree with TRBD2. Germline assignment: CDR1 MNHNS and CDR2 SASEGT. V trimming: 5 bases; J trimming: 3 bases; junction bases outside the gene matches: 8. This CDR3 region has 15 residues. CDR3 coding DNA: TGTGCCAGCAGTCAAAGCGGGGACTATACAGATACGCAGTATTTT. This translates into CASSQSGDYTDTQYF.

The chain combines TRBV5-1 with TRBJ2-3; 13 bases line up with TRBD2. The V gene's germline CDR1 is SGHRS and CDR2 YFSETQ. Trimming cost V 4 bases and J 5 bases; bases outside gene matches: 7. The CDR3 length is 16 residues. The CDR3 region has the DNA TGCGCCAGCAGCATCGGACTAGCGGGAGTAATAGATACGCAGTATTTT. Its protein is CASSIGLAGVIDTQYF.

This clonotype was seen a few times. The rearrangement joins TRBV5-6 to TRBJ2-5; perhaps TRBD2 as D (5 bases). The V gene lost 2 bases and the J gene lost 5 bases, with 10 bases spanning the gap. The CDR3 consists of 13 residues. From germline, CDR1 is SGHDT and CDR2 YYEEEE. In DNA, the CDR3 is TGTGCCAGCAGCTTCTCTAGCTTCGAGACCCAGTACTTC. It is translated as CASSFSSFETQYF.

The sample holds many counts of this clonotype. The gene calls are TRBV29-1 and TRBJ1-1; TRBD1 is a possible D gene (6 bases). Germline V gene lookup returns CDR1 SQVTM and CDR2 ANQGSEA. This CDR3 region has 15 residues. The V end lost 4 bases, the J end lost 0 bases, and 15 bases lay between the germline ends. The CDR3 DNA reads as TGCAGCGTTGTGAATATCGGACAGATGAACACTGAAGCTTTCTTT. Its protein is CSVVNIGQMNTEAFF. Together with reference TRBV29-1 and TRBJ1-1, the CDR3 gives the full variable domain: SAVISQKPSRDICQRGTSLTIQCQVDSQVTMMFWYRQQPGQSLTLIATANQGSEATYESGFVIDKFPISRPNLTFSTLTVSNMSPEDSSIYLCSVVNIGQMNTEAFFGQGTRLTVV.

This clonotype was counted between two and nine times. Since a much larger clone is just one base distant, this may be a read error. The chain uses TRBV2 and TRBJ2-7, with a possible D match to TRBD2 (5 bases). The V end lost 8 bases, the J end lost 3 bases, and 8 bases lay between the germline ends. CDR1 SNHLY and CDR2 FYNNEI come from the germline V gene. CDR3 size: 11 residues. The CDR3 sequence: CASGEGYEQYF. The DNA for the CDR3 is TGTGCCAGCGGAGAGGGCTACGAGCAGTACTTC.

This clonotype was seen ten or more times. V is TRBV5-1 and J is TRBJ2-1; D is unresolved. This CDR3 has 13 amino acids. The V end lost 6 bases, the J end lost 0 bases, and 7 bases lay between the germline ends. CDR1 and CDR2 from the germline V gene are SGHRS and YFSETQ. For the CDR3, the DNA is TGCGCCAGCAAAGTTACCTCCTACAATGAGCAGTTCTTC. This sequence encodes CASKVTSYNEQFF.

The rearrangement uses TRBV7-9 and TRBJ2-1; 7 bases align to TRBD1. Per germline, CDR1 SEHNR and CDR2 FQNEAQ (reference sequence). The CDR3 has 14 amino acids. Losses at the gene ends were 6 bases for V and 2 bases for J; bases not matched to a gene: 4. DNA for the CDR3: TGTGCCAGCAGTAACAGGGGAGCCTACAATGAGCAGTTCTTC. Amino acids: CASSNRGAYNEQFF.

This clonotype was counted at least ten times. The chain combines TRBV2 with TRBJ1-5, with D tentatively TRBD1 (5 bases). V lost 7 bases to trimming and J lost 3 bases, with 10 bases between them. There are 13 residues in the CDR3. CDR1 SNHLY and CDR2 FYNNEI come from the germline V gene. The CDR3 here is CASNGGFNQPQHF. CDR3 DNA: TGTGCCAGCAATGGGGGGTTCAATCAGCCCCAGCATTTT.

There are a few counts of this clonotype. The chain joins TRBV20-1 to TRBJ2-1; 12 bases are shared with TRBD2. J was trimmed by 6 bases and V by 4 bases; bases with no gene match: 4. Per the germline V gene, CDR1 is DFQATT and CDR2 is SNEGSKA (reference sequence). This CDR3 region has 14 residues. CDR3 sequence reads: CSATTSGSINEQFF. In DNA, the CDR3 is TGCAGTGCTACGACTAGCGGGAGTATCAATGAGCAGTTCTTC.

This chain joins TRBV24-1 and TRBJ2-3; D remains ambiguous. Trimming shortened V by 4 bases and J by 0 bases, and 10 bases separated the two germline ends. The CDR3 length is 15 residues. The V gene's germline CDR1 is KGHDR and CDR2 SFDVKD. The CDR3 protein is CATSDRDGSTDTQYF. CDR3 bases: TGTGCCACCAGTGACCGTGACGGGAGCACAGATACGCAGTATTTT.

This sequence joins TRBV19 and TRBJ1-5; TRBD1 matches 7 bases. V dropped 5 bases and J dropped 0; count of bases not matched to a gene: 10. Germline V gene sequence: CDR1 LNHDA, CDR2 SQIVND (reference sequence). This CDR3 contains 17 residues. The CDR3 region is CASSEEGAHFSNQPQHF. DNA of the CDR3: TGTGCCAGTAGTGAGGAGGGGGCTCACTTTAGCAATCAGCCCCAGCATTTT.

This clonotype was seen repeatedly, ten times or more. The chain has TRBV30 and TRBJ2-7; no reliable D call. The V gene's germline CDR1 is GTSNPN and CDR2 SVGIG (reference sequence). The V end lost 1 base, the J end lost 2 bases, and 6 bases lay between the germline ends. There are 12 residues in the CDR3. In nucleotides, the CDR3 is TGTGCCTGGAGTGGGTTGGCCTACGAGCAGTACTTC. Protein product: CAWSGLAYEQYF. Full variable domain (rest looked up from reference TRBV30 and TRBJ2-7): SQTIHQWPATLVQPVGSPLSLECTVEGTSNPNLYWYRQAAGRGLQLLFYSVGIGQISSEVPQNLSASRPQDRQFILSSKKLLLSDSGFYLCAWSGLAYEQYFGPGTRLTVT.

Concerning this clonotype itself: One end of the junction is discordant with germline, which a read error may explain. The chain has TRBV6-1 and TRBJ2-7; D possibly corresponds to TRBD2 (5 bases). The CDR3 is 15 residues long. Germline V gene data show CDR1 as MNHNS and CDR2 as SASEGT. CDR3 region: CASKEVSDGSYEQYF. CDR3 coding DNA: TGTGCAAGCAAGGAGGTTTCGGACGGCAGCTACGAGCAGTACTTC.

This clonotype was detected a few times. The chain combines TRBV20-1 with TRBJ2-3; the D call may be TRBD1 or TRBD2 (6 bases each). CDR3 length: 16 residues. The germline CDR1 and CDR2 sequences are DFQATT and SNEGSKA (reference sequence). The germline V and J ends were trimmed by 4 bases and 2 bases, with 19 bases remaining between them. In DNA form, the CDR3 reads TGCAGTGCTACAGGGGCACTTAGCGGACCCACAGATACGCAGTATTTT. Amino acids: CSATGALSGPTDTQYF.

This clonotype was recorded many times. This rearrangement joins TRBV28 to TRBJ2-2; D possibly uses TRBD1 or TRBD2 (5 bases each). This CDR3 is built from 14 residues. Per germline, CDR1 MDHEN and CDR2 SYDVKM. Trimming shortened V by 6 bases and J by 5 bases, and 13 bases separated the two germline ends. DNA of the CDR3: TGTGCCAGCAGCATCGGGGCGGATACCGGGGAGCTGTTTTTT. Its protein is CASSIGADTGELFF. Full variable domain (missing parts from reference TRBV28 and TRBJ2-2): DVKVTQSSRYLVKRTGEKVFLECVQDMDHENMFWYRQDPGLGLRLIYFSYDVKMKEKGDIPEGYSVSREKKERFSLILESASTNQTSMYLCASSIGADTGELFFGEGSRLTVL.

This clonotype was found many times. The chain joins TRBV10-3 to TRBJ2-1; 13 bases map to TRBD2. Germline loops: CDR1 ENHRY, CDR2 SYGVKD. With 2 bases clipped from V and 7 bases from J, the junction kept 2 bases outside the gene matches. The CDR3 sequence is 15 residues long. Here the CDR3 DNA reads TGTGCCATCAGTGAGGGGGGACTAGCGGGGAATGAGCAGTTCTTC. This codes for CAISEGGLAGNEQFF.

This clonotype was seen a few times. J is TRBJ1-3 and V is TRBV4-1, with no clear D. V was pared by 4 bases and J by 0 bases, with 22 bases between. This CDR3 contains 19 residues. Germline CDR1 reads MGHRA; CDR2 reads YSYEKL. Written as DNA, the CDR3 is TGCGCCAGCAGCCCGCGCTTGGAATCGACGGGAAACTCTGGAAACACCATATATTTT. This encodes CASSPRLESTGNSGNTIYF.